Each of the 27 T cell receptor beta chains below was sequenced from the same sample in a study of identical twins. Using its own MiXCR run on the 5' RACE reads, TCRdb lists one record per CDR3 protein. The sample includes 300,000 to 400,000 distinct CDR3 sequences, more than 9% of them seen just once. This sample was shared with a second study, whose subject was yellow fever vaccine responses in identical twins.

The sample consisted of CD8+ T cells sorted from blood. The receptors derive from a woman between 18 and 30 years old in good health.

This clonotype was recorded at least ten times. The chain uses TRBV28 and TRBJ2-1; D not resolved. The V gene lost 2 bases and the J gene lost 8 bases, with 16 bases spanning the gap. Germline V lookup: CDR1 MDHEN, CDR2 SYDVKM. The CDR3 runs 15 residues. CDR3 in DNA: TGTGCCAGCAGTTTAGGGGTAAAGGGTTCGGATGAGCAGTTCTTC. Amino acid sequence: CASSLGVKGSDEQFF.

The V and J genes are TRBV27 and TRBJ2-7; TRBD2 is a possible D gene (7 bases). Trimming removed 8 bases from V and 1 base from J, with 15 bases in between. The CDR3 spans 14 residues. CDR1 is MNHEY, CDR2 SMNVEV, per germline (reference sequence). The CDR3 DNA follows: TGTGCCAGCCGGGGGGCATTCTCTTCCTACGAGCAGTACGTC. It is translated as CASRGAFSSYEQYV.

This clonotype has a count of ten or more. The rearrangement joins TRBV11-2 to TRBJ2-1; D call uncertain. The CDR3 has 15 amino acids. V was pared by 1 base and J by 0 bases, with 7 bases between. Germline lookup yields CDR1 SGHAT and CDR2 FQNNGV. The CDR3 region is CASSLVGSSYNEQFF. DNA for the CDR3: TGTGCCAGCAGCTTAGTAGGTAGCTCCTACAATGAGCAGTTCTTC.

This chain joins TRBV2 and TRBJ2-4, with 7 bases fitting TRBD2. This CDR3 is built from 11 residues. V trimming: 8 bases; J trimming: 7 bases; junction bases outside the gene matches: 2. Germline V gives CDR1 SNHLY, CDR2 FYNNEI. The CDR3 nucleotides read TGTGCCAGCTCGACTAGCAACATTCAGTACTTC. As protein: CASSTSNIQYF.

This clonotype was observed a few times. V and J are TRBV6-4 and TRBJ2-2; D gene ambiguous. Trimming removed 6 bases from V and 1 base from J, with 12 bases in between. CDR1 is MRHNA and CDR2 is SNTAGT in the germline V gene. This CDR3 has 15 amino acids. The CDR3 DNA reads as TGTGCCAGCAGCCCCGACCAGTTGAACACCGGGGAGCTGTTTTTT. Its protein is CASSPDQLNTGELFF.

A few counts support this clonotype. The rearrangement joins TRBV24-1 to TRBJ2-1; unclear D gene. The CDR3 contains 15 residues. Germline V gene sequence: CDR1 KGHDR, CDR2 SFDVKD. Trimming took off 4 bases at V and 0 bases at J, with 9 bases between the two ends. The CDR3: CATSEAASSYNEQFF. CDR3 DNA: TGTGCCACCAGTGAGGCTGCATCCTCCTACAATGAGCAGTTCTTC.

This clonotype has only a few counts. The rearrangement uses TRBV7-9 and TRBJ2-7, with 8 nucleotides matching TRBD1. Per germline, CDR1 SEHNR and CDR2 FQNEAQ (reference sequence). Losses at the gene ends were 4 bases for V and 3 bases for J; bases not matched to a gene: 5. This CDR3 has 14 residues. The CDR3 DNA sequence: TGTGCCAGCAGCTCCACGACAGGGGACTACGAGCAGTACTTC. Protein: CASSSTTGDYEQYF.

The V call is TRBV28, the J call TRBJ2-2, with D perhaps given as TRBD1 or TRBD2 (6 bases each). CDR1 and CDR2 from the germline V gene are MDHEN and SYDVKM. CDR3 length: 15 amino acids. V dropped 1 base and J dropped 7 bases, with 13 bases sitting between them. The CDR3 DNA sequence: TGTGCCAGCAGTTTATACGGGGGCCCGATCGGGGAGCTGTTTTTT. Protein sequence: CASSLYGGPIGELFF.

Only a few counts were recorded for this clonotype. The genes are TRBV5-6 and TRBJ2-7; unclear D gene. Trimming pared 0 bases from V and 6 bases from J, leaving 7 bases between. The CDR3 loop spans 12 amino acids. Per the germline V gene, CDR1 is SGHDT and CDR2 is YYEEEE. CDR3 loop: CASSLGTLEQYV. Here the CDR3 DNA reads TGTGCCAGCAGCTTGGGCACTCTCGAGCAGTACGTC.

This clonotype has only a few counts. This chain uses TRBV7-3 with TRBJ2-7; tentatively, D is TRBD1 (6 bases). CDR1 is SGHTA and CDR2 is FQGTGA in the germline V gene. This CDR3 comprises 10 residues. The DNA of the CDR3 is TGTTTAACAGGGCTCGACGAGCAGTACTTC. Its translation: CLTGLDEQYF. Full variable domain (outside the CDR3, taken from reference TRBV7-3 and TRBJ2-7): GAGVSQTPSNKVTEKGKYVELRCDPISGHTALYWYRQSLGQGPEFLIYFQGTGAADDSGLPNDRFFAVRPEGSVSTLKIQRTERGDSAVYLCLTGLDEQYFGPGTRLTVT.

The chain's CDR3 is CASSQYWRPTYEQYV. The CDR3 DNA follows: TGCGCCAGCAGTCAGTATTGGAGACCGACCTACGAGCAGTACGTC. The rearrangement uses TRBV23-1 and TRBJ2-7; D is unclear. TRBV23-1 is an ORF, and what it does is uncertain. The V end lost 3 bases, the J end lost 2 bases, and 14 bases lay between the germline ends. This CDR3 has 15 amino acids.

This clonotype was recorded a few times. The chain couples TRBV12-3 or TRBV12-4 to TRBJ2-3; 8 positions match TRBD2. The CDR3 is 16 amino acids. J gave up 4 bases and V 1 base, and 7 bases lay outside the gene matches. The CDR3 DNA is TGTGCCAGCAGTTTAGGGGCCAGCGGGAGTGCAGATACGCAGTATTTT. As protein: CASSLGASGSADTQYF.

Many counts were recorded for this clonotype. The chain employs TRBV12-3 or TRBV12-4 and TRBJ2-3, with TRBD2 matching 8 bases. The J segment lost 6 bases and the V segment lost 3 bases, leaving 14 bases of the junction unmatched. This CDR3 comprises 17 residues. CDR3 sequence reads: CASSFQISGEGDDTQYF. CDR3 in DNA: TGTGCCAGCAGTTTCCAGATTAGCGGGGAGGGCGATGATACGCAGTATTTT.

V is TRBV12-3 or TRBV12-4 and J is TRBJ2-7; D perhaps matches TRBD2 (6 bases). This CDR3 contains 14 residues. V was clipped by 1 base and J by 7 bases, with 14 bases between them. This CDR3 is CASSLDRTGGEQYF. CDR3 sequence (DNA): TGTGCCAGCAGTTTAGACAGGACTGGGGGGGAGCAGTACTTC.

The rearrangement joins TRBV2 to TRBJ2-7; D uncertain. The ends were cut back, 6 bases at V and 2 bases at J, with 11 bases in the middle. Per the germline V gene, CDR1 is SNHLY and CDR2 is FYNNEI. This CDR3 is 13 amino acids long. The CDR3: CASRQALTYEQYF. CDR3 DNA sequence: TGTGCCAGCAGGCAGGCTTTGACCTACGAGCAGTACTTC. The full variable domain, in which reference TRBV2 and TRBJ2-7 provide the parts outside the CDR3, is EPEVTQTPSHQVTQMGQEVILRCVPISNHLYFYWYRQILGQKVEFLVSFYNNEISEKSEIFDDQFSVERPDGSNFTLKIRSTKLEDSAMYFCASRQALTYEQYFGPGTRLTVT.

The table lists this clonotype with a few counts. This chain connects TRBV7-8 to TRBJ2-7; D is uncertain. The V gene lost 3 bases and the J gene lost 0 bases, with 9 bases spanning the gap. This CDR3 is 14 amino acids long. The V gene's germline CDR1 is SGHVS and CDR2 FQNEAQ. This CDR3 reads CASSFYISSYEQYF. CDR3 sequence (DNA): TGTGCCAGCAGCTTCTACATTAGCTCCTACGAGCAGTACTTC.

The chain has TRBV20-1 and TRBJ1-1; perhaps TRBD1 as D (5 bases). Trimming stripped 0 bases from V and 1 base from J, with 6 bases between. This CDR3 is built from 13 residues. Germline V lookup: CDR1 DFQATT, CDR2 SNEGSKA (reference sequence). This CDR3 reads CSARDRANTEAFF. The CDR3, as DNA: TGCAGTGCTAGAGACAGGGCGAACACTGAAGCTTTCTTT.

The rearrangement joins TRBV29-1 to TRBJ2-1; 7 positions match TRBD2. The CDR3 spans 14 residues. Germline V lookup: CDR1 SQVTM, CDR2 ANQGSEA. The ends lost 3 bases at V and 5 bases at J; junction bases unmatched: 7. CDR3 DNA sequence: TGCAGCGTTGAGTCGGGAGGAACAAACAATGAGCAGTTCTTC. Its protein is CSVESGGTNNEQFF.

There are a few counts of this clonotype. The chain joins TRBV7-9 to TRBJ2-5, with D possibly being TRBD1 or TRBD2 (6 bases each). The CDR3 has 15 residues. V lost 2 bases to trimming and J lost 3 bases, with 13 bases between them. Germline loops: CDR1 SEHNR, CDR2 FQNEAQ (reference sequence). The CDR3 spells CASSLYGGGKETQYF. The CDR3 region has the DNA TGTGCCAGCAGCTTATATGGAGGGGGGAAAGAGACCCAGTACTTC.

This chain links TRBV20-1 with TRBJ2-5; TRBD2 is a possible D gene (7 bases). The germline CDR1 and CDR2 sequences are DFQATT and SNEGSKA (reference sequence). The CDR3 contains 17 residues. Trimming cost V 3 bases and J 4 bases, with 24 bases left between them. The CDR3 loop reads CSASLGIGGETRETQYF. CDR3 DNA sequence: TGCAGTGCTAGTCTTGGTATAGGGGGGGAAACCCGAGAGACCCAGTACTTC.

V is TRBV10-3 and J is TRBJ2-2, with TRBD1 as a possible D gene (6 bases). Germline loops: CDR1 ENHRY, CDR2 SYGVKD. Trimming removed 3 bases at V and 0 bases at J, with 14 bases between. CDR3 length: 17 amino acids. The CDR3 protein is CAISDSWGPANTGELFF. In DNA form, the CDR3 reads TGTGCCATCAGTGACTCTTGGGGGCCCGCGAACACCGGGGAGCTGTTTTTT.

This chain connects TRBV11-2 to TRBJ2-7, with TRBD1 matching over 8 bases. Germline V CDR1 and CDR2: SGHAT, FQNNGV. The CDR3 runs to 13 residues. Trimming at V came to 5 bases and at J to 12 bases, leaving 12 bases not matched to a gene. The CDR3 reads CASSPHSDRDSYF. CDR3 nucleotides: TGTGCCAGCAGCCCGCACTCGGACAGGGATTCGTACTTC.

This clonotype was detected a few times. The V gene is TRBV28, the J gene TRBJ2-7; D may be TRBD1 or TRBD2 (5 bases each). There are 16 residues in the CDR3. Trimming pared 4 bases from V and 2 bases from J, leaving 18 bases between. The V gene's germline CDR1 is MDHEN and CDR2 SYDVKM. The chain's CDR3 is CASSYNSGTDPYEQYF. The CDR3 coding sequence is TGTGCCAGCAGTTACAACTCCGGGACCGACCCCTACGAGCAGTACTTC.

The rearrangement links TRBV4-1 to TRBJ2-5, with 8 positions matching TRBD2. Losses at the gene ends were 2 bases for V and 5 bases for J; bases not matched to a gene: 10. The CDR3 runs 16 residues. Per germline, CDR1 MGHRA and CDR2 YSYEKL. CDR3 coding DNA: TGCGCCAGCAGCCAACGAGCCGGGGGGGGCGAGGAGACCCAGTACTTC. This encodes CASSQRAGGGEETQYF.

V gene TRBV5-4 combines with J gene TRBJ2-7; D is possibly TRBD1 (5 bases). The ends were cut back, 4 bases at V and 6 bases at J, with 14 bases in the middle. Germline lookup yields CDR1 SGHNT and CDR2 YYREEE (reference sequence). CDR3 length: 13 residues. CDR3 bases: TGTGCCAGCAGCCCTGGCCAGGGCACCGAGCAGTACGTC. Its translation: CASSPGQGTEQYV.

The V and J genes are TRBV24-1 and TRBJ1-5, with D possibly being TRBD1 (5 bases). From germline, CDR1 is KGHDR and CDR2 SFDVKD. Between the trimmed V and J ends, which lost 6 bases and 4 bases, there was a span of 12 bases. The CDR3 spans 14 residues. The DNA of the CDR3 is TGTGCCACCAGTCCGGGGGTCCGGAATCAGCCCCAGCATTTT. This translates into CATSPGVRNQPQHF.

This chain uses TRBV9 with TRBJ2-1; 8 bases match TRBD2. V was clipped by 6 bases and J by 9 bases; unmatched bases: 8. This CDR3 region has 13 residues. CDR1 is SGDLS and CDR2 is YYNGEE in the germline V gene. CDR3 residues: CASNLFSGGEQFF. The CDR3 coding sequence is TGTGCCAGCAATCTGTTCAGCGGGGGTGAGCAGTTCTTC.